This is a list of T cell receptor beta chains from one sample in a study of Tregs in tolerant kidney transplant recipients. Sequencing was performed with immunoSEQ multiplex PCR; in TCRdb, only in-frame clones are kept and a portion is missing. Of some 55,000 clones in the sample, roughly 88% were seen once. Sequencing was performed on Tregs from blood, taken before the transplant. The receptors derive from a human donor who received a combined kidney and bone marrow transplant. Both conserved end residues are part of each CDR3. Rows may omit the clone size; those that give it use once, few, many or a size class.

v_call clone_size cdr3_aa
TRBV19 few CATTGQDHEKLFF
TRBV6-6 - CASHPAGQGYNEQFF
TRBV7-2 - CASSPGAQDTQYF
TRBV6-5 - CASTVGRGNSPLHF
TRBV6-4 - CASSETGRSPLHF
TRBV9 - CASSASAGANVLTF
TRBV20-1 - CSALRYEQYF
TRBV29-1 - CSVGQGAGELFF
TRBV4-1 - CASSHPAGRGHQPQHF
TRBV7-2 - CASSFHSLGEQYF
TRBV7-9 - CASSLGGVLEKLFF
TRBV29-1 - CSVELVAGYNEQFF
TRBV11-2 - CASSHRQGDTQYF
TRBV5-5 - CASSLSFREAFF
TRBV5-1 - CASSSLGLATGRASYNEQFF
TRBV21-1 - CASRGVGSGANVLTF
TRBV29-1 - CSAVKQDNEKLFF
TRBV5-1 once CASTSATPNTEAFF
TRBV12-5 - CASGLVQRPGETQYF
TRBV29-1 - CSVWGQGIREQYF
TRBV6-5 - CASSYSSGGDGYTF
TRBV9 - CASSVAAAGYEQFF